The entry below gives a single T cell receptor (beta chain) sequence along with its context. It was the roughly 110-subject validation cohort, separate from the roughly 700-subject first cohort, to which the donors belonged. Using immunoSEQ multiplex PCR, the repertoire was profiled, and TCRdb retains in-frame clones only, with some absent. This table holds 120,000 or so clones, 75% to 90% found once. This specimen comes from a study of cytomegalovirus exposure and HLA in healthy donors. With 5 bases removed from V and 10 bases from J, the gap between germline ends came to 11 bases. Per the germline V gene, CDR1 is SQVTM and CDR2 is ANQGSEA. CDR3 length: 11 amino acids.

The clonotype was recovered from a young woman in good health and CMV-seronegative. The rearrangement links TRBV29-1 to TRBJ2-2; D perhaps matches TRBD2 (6 bases). The source material was PBMCs. In nucleotides, the CDR3 is TGCAGCGTTCCACGCGGGGAGGAGCTGTTTTTT. The encoded protein is CSVPRGEELFF.